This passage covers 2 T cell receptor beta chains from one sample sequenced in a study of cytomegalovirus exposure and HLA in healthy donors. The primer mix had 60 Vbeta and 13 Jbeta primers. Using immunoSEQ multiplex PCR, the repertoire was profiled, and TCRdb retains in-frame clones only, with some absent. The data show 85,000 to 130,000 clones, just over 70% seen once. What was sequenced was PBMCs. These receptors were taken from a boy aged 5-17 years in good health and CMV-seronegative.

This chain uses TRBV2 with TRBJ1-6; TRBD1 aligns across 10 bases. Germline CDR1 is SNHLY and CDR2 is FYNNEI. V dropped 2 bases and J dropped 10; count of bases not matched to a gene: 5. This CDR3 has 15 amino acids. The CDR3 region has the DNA TGTGCCAGCAGTGAACCCGGGACAGGGGAATCACCCCTCCACTTT. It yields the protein CASSEPGTGESPLHF.

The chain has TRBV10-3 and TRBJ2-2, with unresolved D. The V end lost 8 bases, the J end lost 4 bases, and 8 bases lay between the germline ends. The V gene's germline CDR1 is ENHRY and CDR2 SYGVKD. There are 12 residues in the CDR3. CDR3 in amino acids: CAIHTGTGELFF. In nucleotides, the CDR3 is TGTGCCATCCACACGGGCACCGGGGAGCTGTTTTTT.